This T cell receptor (beta chain) originates from a study of Ad26.COV2.S vaccination and SARS-CoV-2 variants. Study-wide findings and caveats: There was a possibility that the TCR breadth and depth analyses underestimated total T cell responses.

This clone appeared a single time. Its cognate antigen is unknown. The length of the CDR3 is 20 residues. The germline gives CDR1 SGDLS, CDR2 YYNGEE. Losses at the gene ends were 1 base for V and 0 bases for J; bases not matched to a gene: 13. The method was immunoSEQ multiplex PCR; TCRdb's version includes in-frame clones alone and lacks a portion of them. The data contain 400,000 to 450,000 clones, over 80% of them singletons. Described treatment: some 20 received Ad26.COV2.S at low or high dose, single or two shots; roughly five received placebo; per-sample allocation not given. Sampling occurred on day 63 after the first vaccine or placebo injection.

The rearrangement links TRBV9 to TRBJ2-6; TRBD1 aligns across 7 bases. The sample in question was peripheral blood, obtained in a trial of Ad26.COV2.S vaccine versus placebo. This TCR was sampled from a person between 18 and 60 years old who received the Ad26.COV2.S COVID-19 vaccine or a placebo. The CDR3: CASSVRRGDSSPSGANVLTF. The CDR3 coding sequence is TGTGCCAGCAGCGTACGTAGAGGGGACAGTAGCCCCTCTGGGGCCAACGTCCTGACTTTC.